Listed below are T cell receptor beta chains from one sample, sequenced in a study of T cell responses to AZD1222 COVID-19 vaccine. Clones were read by immunoSEQ multiplex PCR, and TCRdb kept only the in-frame ones, dropping some. The sample carries more than 140,000 clones, approximately 88% recorded once. This material consisted of peripheral blood, taken on day 0 of MenACWY control vaccination. Receptor source: an adult in good health. CDR3s include the opening cysteine and the closing phenylalanine or tryptophan. D genes are given only for firm matches. Some rows mark clone size as missing; the rest say once, few, many or name a class of expanded clone.

TGTGCCACCAGTCCGGCGGGGGGAGCCGAGCAGTACTTC | CATSPAGGAEQYF | 13 | TRBV15 | NA | TRBJ2-7 | TRBD2
TGTGCCAGTAGTAAAATCCGGGCCAACGAGGGGACCGGTCAGCCCCAGCATTTT | CASSKIRANEGTGQPQHF | 18 | TRBV19 | NA | TRBJ1-5 | NA
TGTGCCAGCAACTTAGGGGGTTTGACCGGGACCGACGCCTACGAGCAGTACTTC | CASNLGGLTGTDAYEQYF | 18 | TRBV7-9 | NA | TRBJ2-7 | NA
TGCAGCGCCTACAGGGTCCCCCACGAGCAGTACTTC | CSAYRVPHEQYF | 12 | TRBV29-1 | NA | TRBJ2-7 | NA
TGCGCCAGCAGCGCCGGACAGGGAATAGGCACTGAAGCTTTCTTT | CASSAGQGIGTEAFF | 15 | TRBV5-1 | NA | TRBJ1-1 | TRBD1
TGTGCCAGCAGTGTGGACAGGGTACGTGGCTACACCTTC | CASSVDRVRGYTF | 13 | TRBV27 | NA | TRBJ1-2 | TRBD1
TGCGCCAGCAGTCTACAGGGGGCCAACCGCTATGGCTACACCTTC | CASSLQGANRYGYTF | 15 | TRBV5-1 | NA | TRBJ1-2 | TRBD1
TGTGCCAGCAGCCCAACACCGTACTACGAGCAGTACTTC | CASSPTPYYEQYF | 13 | TRBV5-5 | NA | TRBJ2-7 | NA
TGTGCCAGCAGGCGACAGTTCTACGAGCAGTACTTC | CASRRQFYEQYF | 12 | TRBV12-3/TRBV12-4 | NA | TRBJ2-7 | NA
TGTGCCAGTAGTCCCCGTGGAGCGCTCTCCTACGAGCAGTACTTC | CASSPRGALSYEQYF | 15 | TRBV19 | NA | TRBJ2-7 | NA
TGTGCCTGGAGTGTAGGTCCCCGACTAGCGGGGGCCAATGAGCAGTTCTTC | CAWSVGPRLAGANEQFF | 17 | TRBV30 | NA | TRBJ2-1 | TRBD2
TGTGCCAGTAGTATATGGGACAGTTCTTCACCCCTCCACTTT | CASSIWDSSSPLHF | 14 | TRBV19 | NA | TRBJ1-6 | TRBD1
TGTGCCAGCAGCTTGGGGCTAGGGGAGGGACGAATTGAAGCTTTCTTT | CASSLGLGEGRIEAFF | 16 | TRBV11-3 | NA | TRBJ1-1 | NA
TGTGCCAGCAGTTGGGACAGGGGGTCACCCCTCCACTTT | CASSWDRGSPLHF | 13 | TRBV6-5 | NA | TRBJ1-6 | TRBD1
TGTGCCAGCAGCTTAGGGATGGGACAGAACACTGAAGCTTTCTTT | CASSLGMGQNTEAFF | 15 | TRBV7-9 | NA | TRBJ1-1 | NA
TGTGCCAGCAGTGCCCAGGGGGCCCTAAATGAGCAGTTCTTC | CASSAQGALNEQFF | 14 | TRBV6-4 | NA | TRBJ2-1 | TRBD1
TGCAGTGCTAGTTACGACTCCTCGGGGACCCAGTACTTC | CSASYDSSGTQYF | 13 | TRBV20-1 | NA | TRBJ2-5 | NA
TGTGCCAGCAGTTACTCGAGGAACAGGGTCGAGCAGTACTTC | CASSYSRNRVEQYF | 14 | TRBV6-2/TRBV6-3 | NA | TRBJ2-7 | NA
TGCGCCAGCAGCTTGGAGTGGGGCCAAGAAGCTTTCTTT | CASSLEWGQEAFF | 13 | TRBV5-1 | NA | TRBJ1-1 | NA
TGTGCCAGCTCAGAGGGGACAGGGGGCCTAGGAGGCTACACCTTC | CASSEGTGGLGGYTF | 15 | TRBV18 | NA | TRBJ1-2 | TRBD1
TGTGCCAGCAGCGGCGGACAGATAGAGACCCAGTACTTC | CASSGGQIETQYF | 13 | TRBV12-3/TRBV12-4 | NA | TRBJ2-5 | NA
TGTGCCAGTAGTCGTGACGGGAACACTGAAGCTTTCTTT | CASSRDGNTEAFF | 13 | TRBV19 | NA | TRBJ1-1 | NA
TGTGCCAGCAGCCCTGCGGTCTCGGGCGGCTACACCTTC | CASSPAVSGGYTF | 13 | TRBV7-2 | NA | TRBJ1-2 | NA
TGCGCCAGCAGCCAACCCGACAGGAGTAATAATCAGCCCCAGCATTTT | CASSQPDRSNNQPQHF | 16 | TRBV4-1 | NA | TRBJ1-5 | NA
TGTGCCAGCAGATACAGGGTAAGAAACACTGAAGCTTTCTTT | CASRYRVRNTEAFF | 14 | TRBV28 | NA | TRBJ1-1 | NA
TGCGCCAGCAGCCCTATGACAGGGGGAACTGAAGCTTTCTTT | CASSPMTGGTEAFF | 14 | TRBV5-1 | NA | TRBJ1-1 | TRBD1
TGTGCCAGCAGGACTAGCGGGGGGCCCAATGAGCAGTTCTTC | CASRTSGGPNEQFF | 14 | TRBV19 | medium-sized | TRBJ2-1 | TRBD2
TGCAGCGTTGAAGATCGTCAGCAGAGGTATTCCGGCTACACCTTC | CSVEDRQQRYSGYTF | 15 | TRBV29-1 | once | TRBJ1-2 | NA
TGTGCCAGCAGCACGAAGTGGGACAGATCCCAAGAGACCCAGTACTTC | CASSTKWDRSQETQYF | 16 | TRBV7-8 | few | TRBJ2-5 | TRBD1